This T cell receptor beta chain was profiled in a study of OX40 agonist ivuxolimab in advanced cancers. Study outcomes and limitations: Patients with a partial response at 0.1-3.0 mg/kg had among the lowest clonal expansion.

Sequenced by immunoSEQ multiplex PCR; TCRdb stores in-frame clones only, minus some. The table shows around 70,000 clones, with roughly 85% occurring only once. As to this clone: The antigen remains undetermined.

The sequencing here drew on CD4+ or CD8+ T cells sorted from blood, taken in a trial of the OX40 agonist ivuxolimab. This receptor was taken from an adult with an advanced solid tumor such as melanoma, head and neck, liver or kidney cancer.

The CDR3 DNA reads as TGTGCCAGCTACAGGGTCAACTATGGCTACACCTTC. Amino acids: CASYRVNYGYTF. The chain links TRBV2 to TRBJ1-2; D is possibly TRBD1 (6 bases). V dropped 8 bases and J dropped 2 bases, with 9 bases sitting between them. Germline V CDR1 and CDR2: SNHLY, FYNNEI. The CDR3 length is 12 residues.